Following are 22 T cell receptor beta chains from one sample sequenced in a study of beta chain features in type 1 diabetes. The whole isolated RNA underwent reverse transcription, so sequencing captured expressed TCRB transcripts. The protocol was immunoSEQ multiplex PCR, while the TCRdb copy is restricted to in-frame clones and leaves out a portion. The repertoire holds hundreds of thousands of clones, with roughly 30% as singletons. Specimen: naive CD4+ T cells from blood. The receptors here all came from a man younger than 35 in good health.

V is TRBV29-1 and J is TRBJ1-1; maybe TRBD1 (5 bases). This CDR3 region has 12 residues. Trimming left V 4 bases short and J 6 bases short, with 12 bases between. Germline V gene lookup returns CDR1 SQVTM and CDR2 ANQGSEA. CDR3 loop: CSVARGSAEAFF. The DNA of the CDR3 is TGCAGCGTTGCAAGGGGTAGTGCTGAAGCTTTCTTT.

This chain uses TRBV18 with TRBJ2-1; the match to TRBD1 covers 8 bases. V lost 3 bases, J lost 9 bases, and 13 bases stayed unmatched. This CDR3 contains 16 residues. In germline, CDR1 is KGHSH, CDR2 LQKENI. The CDR3 region is CASSPLGQGNPGEQFF. CDR3 sequence (DNA): TGTGCCAGCTCACCCCTTGGACAGGGAAACCCCGGTGAGCAGTTCTTC.

This clone was seen more than once but under ten times. V and J are TRBV9 and TRBJ2-5; possibly TRBD1 for D (5 bases). The CDR3 extends over 15 amino acids. Trimming took 6 bases from V and 0 from J, leaving 15 bases between them. Germline-derived CDR1 and CDR2 are SGDLS and YYNGEE. CDR3 region: CASTSTDSNQETQYF. CDR3 DNA sequence: TGTGCCAGCACTTCCACCGACAGCAACCAAGAGACCCAGTACTTC.

This clone has just a few counts. This chain uses TRBV4-1 with TRBJ2-7; D unresolved. Trimming shortened V by 2 bases and J by 4 bases, and 21 bases separated the two germline ends. Germline CDR1 is MGHRA and CDR2 is YSYEKL. This CDR3 region has 17 residues. CDR3 nucleotides: TGCGCCAGCAGCCAACCACCGGTAGTTGCGTCCGTATACGAGCAGTACTTC. It translates to CASSQPPVVASVYEQYF.

Note on this clone: One end of the junction fails to match germline, which may point to a read error. The chain carries TRBV29-1 and TRBJ2-3; no clear D gene. The length of the CDR3 is 12 residues. The germline V gene encodes CDR1 SQVTM and CDR2 ANQGSEA. DNA of the CDR3: TGCAGCGTAGTTGCGAGCATAGATACGCAGTATTTT. It is translated as CSVVASIDTQYF.

The V call is TRBV5-6, the J call TRBJ1-5; D is unclear. Trimming took off 4 bases at V and 6 bases at J, with 20 bases between the two ends. The length of the CDR3 is 16 residues. Germline V gives CDR1 SGHDT, CDR2 YYEEEE. The CDR3 DNA sequence: TGTGCCAGCAGCCTACTCGGACGGGAGGAGGTTCAGCCCCAGCATTTT. This gives the protein CASSLLGREEVQPQHF.

The rearrangement joins TRBV21-1 to TRBJ1-2; the D call of TRBD1 is as the table states it, not checked on the DNA. TRBV21-1 is deemed a pseudogene. The length of the CDR3 is 14 residues. DNA of the CDR3: TGTGCCAGCAGCAAAATGTCAGGTGACTATGGCTACACCTTC. Residues: CASSKMSGDYGYTF.

The rearrangement joins TRBV13 to TRBJ2-4; D not certain. The germline gives CDR1 PRHDT, CDR2 FYEKMQ (reference sequence). Trimming took 1 base from V and 5 from J, leaving 21 bases between them. The CDR3 is 18 amino acids. CDR3 nucleotide sequence: TGTGCCAGCAGCTTAGAAGGGCAATTAGCTCCTCGTGAAAACATTCAGTACTTC. Translation: CASSLEGQLAPRENIQYF.

The chain is built from TRBV15 and TRBJ2-7, with 7 bases lining up with TRBD2. CDR1 and CDR2 from the germline V gene are LNHNV and YYDKDF (reference sequence). V trimming: 0 bases; J trimming: 0 bases; junction bases outside the gene matches: 5. There are 16 residues in the CDR3. The CDR3 sequence is CATSRDHGGFSYEQYF. The CDR3 bases are TGTGCCACCAGCAGAGATCACGGGGGGTTCTCCTACGAGCAGTACTTC.

This clone came up a few times. The gene calls are TRBV9 and TRBJ2-2; TRBD2 matches at 9 bases. CDR3 length: 16 amino acids. Germline trimming cut 3 bases from V and 4 bases from J; bases unmatched to any gene: 7. Germline lookup yields CDR1 SGDLS and CDR2 YYNGEE. DNA of the CDR3: TGTGCCAGCAGCGACCGACTAGCGGAAACCACCGGGGAGCTGTTTTTT. Translating it yields CASSDRLAETTGELFF.

The genes are TRBV15 and TRBJ2-7, with D possibly matching TRBD1 (5 bases). The CDR3 is made up of 13 amino acids. V was clipped by 4 bases and J by 5 bases, with 12 bases between them. In germline, CDR1 is LNHNV, CDR2 YYDKDF (reference sequence). For the CDR3, the DNA is TGTGCCACCAGCATCAGGGTAGACGACGAGCAGTACTTC. Translation gives CATSIRVDDEQYF.

V usage is TRBV7-2 and J usage is TRBJ2-5; no firm D call. V was pared by 4 bases and J by 1 base, with 13 bases between. The CDR3 sequence is 15 residues long. CDR1 and CDR2 from the germline V gene are SGHTA and FQGNSA. CDR3 sequence reads: CASSYYFDSQETQYF. The DNA for the CDR3 is TGTGCCAGCAGCTATTACTTCGATTCCCAAGAGACCCAGTACTTC.

The CDR3 region is CASSLGGGNQPQHF. The CDR3 DNA follows: TGTGCCAGCTCACTGGGAGGTGGGAATCAGCCCCAGCATTTT. The rearrangement links TRBV18 to TRBJ1-5; D call uncertain. The V gene lost 4 bases and the J gene lost 4 bases, with 11 bases spanning the gap. The CDR3 consists of 14 residues. Per germline, CDR1 KGHSH and CDR2 LQKENI.

This clone was counted a few times. DNA of the CDR3: TGTGCCTGGAGTCCCGGGACAGGGCAACACGAGCAGTACTTC. As protein: CAWSPGTGQHEQYF. The chain uses TRBV30 and TRBJ2-7, with 9 bases matching TRBD1. The CDR3 consists of 14 residues. J gave up 5 bases and V 2 bases, and 7 bases lay outside the gene matches. CDR1 GTSNPN and CDR2 SVGIG come from the germline V gene (reference sequence).

The chain has TRBV27 and TRBJ2-7; 10 bases line up with TRBD2. V lost 2 bases and J lost 7; bases outside the gene matches: 8. CDR1 is MNHEY, CDR2 SMNVEV, per germline (reference sequence). The CDR3 length is 15 residues. The CDR3 DNA reads as TGTGCCAGCAGTTTAAGTCCGGGACTAGCGTGGGAGCAGTACTTC. Residues: CASSLSPGLAWEQYF.

This clone was seen only a few times. The rearrangement links TRBV7-2 to TRBJ2-3; D may be TRBD2 (6 bases). The germline CDR1 and CDR2 sequences are SGHTA and FQGNSA. V shed 2 bases and J shed 6 bases, with 12 bases lying between them. The length of the CDR3 is 14 residues. The CDR3 DNA sequence: TGTGCCAGCAGCTTATATACTAGCAGTGATACGCAGTATTTT. Its translation is CASSLYTSSDTQYF.

This sequence joins TRBV28 and TRBJ1-4, with 9 nucleotides matching TRBD1. The CDR3 has 16 amino acids. V dropped 6 bases and J dropped 0; count of bases not matched to a gene: 5. CDR1 MDHEN and CDR2 SYDVKM come from the germline V gene. CDR3 sequence reads: CASSSGQGATNEKLFF. CDR3 in DNA: TGTGCCAGCAGCTCGGGACAGGGAGCAACTAATGAAAAACTGTTTTTT.

As DNA, the CDR3 is TGTGCCTGGAGAGAGGACACTGAAGCTTTCTTT. This codes for CAWREDTEAFF. V and J are TRBV30 and TRBJ1-1; no firm D call. V was cut by 3 bases and J by 3 bases, with 5 bases left in between. Germline V gene lookup returns CDR1 GTSNPN and CDR2 SVGIG (reference sequence). This CDR3 has 11 amino acids.

The rearrangement uses TRBV14 and TRBJ2-7; D remains ambiguous. Trimming left V 0 bases short and J 6 bases short, with 12 bases between. CDR1 and CDR2 from the germline V gene are SGHDN and FVKESK. The CDR3 extends over 14 amino acids. DNA of the CDR3: TGTGCCAGCAGCCAAGATTGGTGGTATGGCGAGCAGTACTTC. Amino acids: CASSQDWWYGEQYF.

This clone was counted once. Germline is not matched at one junction end, which may reflect a read error. This chain links TRBV15 with TRBJ1-3, with D unclear. The germline CDR1 and CDR2 sequences are LNHNV and YYDKDF (reference sequence). This CDR3 spans 16 amino acids. CDR3 loop: CATRREGVGPGNTIYF. The CDR3 coding sequence is TGTGCCACCAGAAGAGAGGGAGTCGGTCCTGGAAACACCATATATTTT. Looking up the rest from reference TRBV15 and TRBJ1-3 gives the full variable domain: DAMVIQNPRYQVTQFGKPVTLSCSQTLNHNVMYWYQQKSSQAPKLLFHYYDKDFNNEADTPDNFQSRRPNTSFCFLDIRSPGLGDTAMYLCATRREGVGPGNTIYFGEGSWLTVV.

The chain has TRBV7-9 and TRBJ1-2; D is possibly TRBD1 (6 bases). The length of the CDR3 is 13 residues. Germline values: CDR1 SEHNR, CDR2 FQNEAQ (reference sequence). V was clipped by 5 bases and J by 4 bases, with 11 bases between them. This chain's CDR3 is CASSRTVSYGYTF. The CDR3 DNA reads TGTGCCAGCAGCCGGACAGTGTCCTATGGCTACACCTTC. The full variable domain, with the rest looked up from reference TRBV7-9 and TRBJ1-2, is DTGVSQNPRHKITKRGQNVTFRCDPISEHNRLYWYRQTLGQGPEFLTYFQNEAQLEKSRLLSDRFSAERPKGSFSTLEIQRTEQGDSAMYLCASSRTVSYGYTFGSGTRLTVV.

The V call is TRBV7-2, the J call TRBJ2-3; no clear D gene. CDR3 length: 12 residues. V was cut by 5 bases and J by 8 bases, with 11 bases left in between. Germline CDR1 and CDR2: SGHTA and FQGNSA. The CDR3 loop reads CASSPSFPTQYF. DNA of the CDR3: TGTGCCAGCAGCCCCAGCTTCCCTACGCAGTATTTT.